This T cell receptor beta chain was identified in a study of cytomegalovirus exposure and HLA in healthy donors (dated by TCRdb to about 2017). Broadly, across the study: An earlier analysis of roughly 630 of the donors reported approximately 290 Gb of sequence data and about 100 million unique TCR beta sequences from 190 million or so T cells. The genetic ancestry cluster associated with self-reported Caucasian donors included roughly 84% of the roughly 360 genotyped donors. A later analysis re-analyzed previously published TCR beta repertoires from approximately 700 donors and added high-resolution HLA genotyping to study TCR occurrence patterns. The T cell repertoires of roughly 660 subjects were profiled by immunosequencing and related to cytomegalovirus serostatus. Among 300 to 450 genotyped donors of the cohort, an average of approximately 230,000 unique TCR beta nucleotide sequences were sequenced per donor, roughly a sixth of them non-productive. Along with the approximately 620-subject first cohort, a separate validation cohort of around 120 different subjects was used. The aim of the study was to test whether cataloging public T cell receptors could identify signatures of past pathogen exposure. Rather than using new phenotypic data, the later analysis identified candidate immune exposures from TCR beta sequences and from how often those sequences occurred across donors. Roughly 5 DR-DQ haplotypes were handled as single units for association and clustering because linkage in the cohort was strong. Both class I and class II loci were covered by HLA typing, at four-digit resolution. Genome-wide SNP genotypes for about 65% of the 666 donors were used in a later genetic analysis, which treated that subset as a discovery cohort. An earlier analysis of 500 to 750 of the donors applied high-throughput TCR beta sequencing to assess whether each TCR beta V gene segment acted as functional or pseudogenic. About 300 gigabases of sequencing data and around 80 million unique TCR sequences made up an early release that covered around 640 HLA-typed donors. All discovery cohort repertoires had been generated using a single sequencing platform. To predict cytomegalovirus infection status, the study combined high-throughput TCR immunosequencing, statistical association of individual TCRs with disease status, and machine learning. Donor age, sex, ethnicity and CMV serostatus were compiled together with the repertoire data. The number of typed donors differed by locus: about 620-640 for A, B, C, DRB1 and DQB1; some 500 for DQA1; about 600 for DPA1; and roughly 470 for DPB1.

The cohort comprised 670 or so healthy bone marrow donors. All cohort members were sampled while nominally healthy, although unrecorded immune exposures were likely present. The donor tested CMV seronegative and was one of the 352 seronegative cohort members. Every donor gave a peripheral blood sample, and the peripheral blood mononuclear cells from that sample were used for TCR beta sequencing. Genomic DNA was extracted from the blood cell samples with the Qiagen DNeasy Blood Extraction Kit. On the study overall, not on this receptor specifically: Most CMV-associated TCR beta chains appeared to be HLA-restricted in a later analysis, and the HLA associations seemed to be driven largely by CMV exposure. The cohort was sequenced for TCR beta chains only, and without alpha or paired-chain data the features that could be detected were limited. Because some donors lacked HLA typing at each locus, the association tests relied only on the typed subset. Assigning TCR associations to individual alleles was difficult when HLA alleles, especially DR and DQ, strongly co-occurred. Several of the top co-occurrence clusters appeared to be linked to parvovirus B19, influenza, CMV and Epstein-Barr virus, according to a later analysis. The only immune exposure information available for the cohort was CMV serostatus. In a later genetic analysis, fewer N-insertions in productive TCRs were reported among donors in an Asian-associated ancestry cluster than the 666-donor mean. Because counts were too low, roughly 16 rarely observed V segments, including chromosome 9 orphons, were left out of the earlier analysis of a few hundred of the donors. Linkage disequilibrium might explain the correlated functional status among segregating V segments, but an unknown experimental factor could not be excluded. The study listed 150 to 200 TCR beta chains as associated with cytomegalovirus. Specific HLA alleles were associated with 16,951 TCR beta sequences at a false discovery rate of 0.05 in a later analysis. The sequencing pipeline was judged likely to have produced a cluster of highly shared sequence variants as a technical artifact. Across donors, most TCR sequences were observed very rarely, whereas some public TCRs were present in many individuals. The classifier was reported to diagnose cytomegalovirus status with high specificity and sensitivity in both the original cohort and the validation cohort. In a later analysis, HLA-associated TCR beta chains showed more clonal expansion and lower generation probabilities than non-associated chains that were equally common. Presence/absence analyses assumed roughly uniform sequencing depth across donors, an assumption that may not hold. In an earlier analysis of about 600 of the donors, most TCR beta V segments appeared in productive rearrangements about 87% or about 30% of the time, broadly matching IMGT annotations. In a later analysis, the rate of TCR association differed among HLA loci, with DRB1 alleles having the most associated TCRs and HLA-C alleles having the fewest. V-gene and J-gene trimming of TCR beta chains was associated with a missense DCLRE1C variant in a later genetic analysis, and the association was replicated in an independent cohort. A further reported finding was that TCR beta sequences accurately predicted the HLA-A and HLA-B alleles for most subjects in the first cohort. Some IMGT-functional V segments, including TRBV6-2 and TRBV6-3, could not be told apart with the 87-base-pair reads, so those segments were excluded. It was suggested by the authors that the approach could potentially be generalized to other disease states and immunological phenotypes. In vitro tests confirmed that a few of the cytomegalovirus-associated TCR beta chains recognize cytomegalovirus antigens.

A few counts support this clone. The clone's antigen remains unknown. Within one base of it there is no much larger clone, and no base qualities were kept. Libraries were prepared through the immunoSEQ multiplex PCR assay. For the multiplex PCR, a mixture combining 60 forward primers for TCR Vbeta segments and 13 reverse primers for TCR Jbeta segments was used. A multiplex PCR assay on genomic DNA amplified the CDR3 region of rearranged TCR beta genes. The amplified TCR beta libraries were sequenced on the Illumina HiSeq System as 87-base-pair reads. As for the authors' bioinformatics: In a later analysis, approximately 74 million unique TCR beta chains were counted across the approximately 670 repertoires, and approximately 11 million of these chains were shared by at least two donors. A nearest-neighbor algorithm error-corrected the raw reads and collapsed the reads into unique sequences, merging closely related sequences to remove PCR and sequencing errors. V, D and J gene segments were assigned by aligning CDR3 sequences to IMGT reference sequences. For a sequence to be retained, a match of at least six nucleotides to both a V gene segment and a J gene segment was required. A rearrangement was called productive if the CDR3 had no stop codons and remained in frame with V and J, and every other rearrangement was called non-productive. CDR3 was defined according to IMGT convention as the region running from the second conserved V-encoded cysteine to the conserved J-encoded phenylalanine. In an earlier analysis of just under 600 of the donors, sequences lacking an unambiguous match to a single V gene segment were excluded. An earlier analysis of a few hundred of the donors called V segments functional above 56.7% productive rearrangements and segregating when the between-donor standard deviation exceeded 5%. To diagnose cytomegalovirus status from the catalog of TCR beta chain sequences, a statistical classification framework was built. In a later analysis, V and J genes were assigned by comparing TCR nucleotide sequences against IMGT/GENE-DB human TR gene sequences. A later analysis assigned CDR3 sequences and most-parsimonious VDJ recombination scenarios with the TCRdist pipeline. In a later analysis, each TCR beta chain was defined by its CDR3 amino acid sequence together with its V-gene family, and reads lacking a unique V-gene family were excluded. As a way to deal with suspected cross-contamination and a sequencing artifact, a later analysis dropped approximately 590 nucleotide sequences that were highly shared and had low generation probability. For each public chain, a later analysis derived a clonal expansion index from normalized ranks of inferred template counts within each repertoire. A later analysis computed generation probabilities with a VDJ recombination model fitted to out-of-frame rearrangements, and checked the results against IGoR. A later analysis scored TCR-TCR, TCR-HLA and TCR-CMV co-occurrence with hypergeometric tests, applying a repertoire-size bias correction to TCR pairs. In a later analysis, false discovery rates were estimated by permuting HLA or CMV assignments 20 times. In a later analysis, co-occurring TCRs were grouped using DBSCAN, and TCRdist sequence similarity was added for clustering within HLA-allele-positive subsets. Repertoires with fewer than 30,000 or more than 120,000 public chains were left out of co-occurrence clustering, as were several repertoires with anomalous nucleotide sharing. Entries here come from immuneACCESS through TCRdb and include only in-frame sequences with V and J called. Some clones fail to appear in such tables; in the studies checked, an unresolved V gene covers under half of the shortfall, and the cause of the remainder is unknown. That table gives V, J and clone size, and the DNA gave D and trimming. Across this sample there are about 130,000 clones, with 75% seen only once. Of the sample, less than 4% is held by the ten largest clones.

CDR3 length: 16 amino acids, cysteine to phenylalanine. The kept DNA is CDR3 alone, 48 bases in frame from the first base. Relative to germline, V is missing 5 bases and J is missing 0 bases, with 7 bases of the junction outside any gene match. The germline V gene (reference sequence) specifies MNHNY as CDR1 and SVGAGI as CDR2. The sequenced sample consisted of PBMCs. This sequence uses TRBV6-6 and TRBJ1-3; 7 nucleotides in the junction match TRBD1. The origin of this receptor is a man aged 25-40 years in good health and CMV-seronegative. The DNA is TGTGCCAGCAGTAGGGGGCAAATAAGCTCTGGAAACACCATATATTTT. The resulting protein is CASSRGQISSGNTIYF.